This T cell receptor (beta chain) was observed in a study of CD8+ T cells in alopecia areata. Overall study context: It was 6 to 18 months of tofacitinib, and then there were 6 months off drug.

V shed 2 bases and J shed 5 bases, with 11 bases lying between them. Germline CDR1 reads SGHNT; CDR2 reads YYREEE (reference sequence). The CDR3 extends over 13 amino acids. In regard to this clone: No antigen is known for it.

Sequencing relied on a cDNA template that was reverse transcribed from extracted RNA. This table comes from immunoSEQ multiplex PCR, and its TCRdb copy is limited to in-frame clones, with some not included. There are 110,000 to 150,000 clones in the sample; around 58% occur only once, and 5% to 7% lies in the top ten. Peripheral blood, together with lesional scalp punch biopsies, was collected from alopecia areata patients. From PBMCs, CD4+ and CD8+ T cells were sorted. Findings and limits, study-wide: Higher clonality and more expanded CD8+ clones appeared in lesional than normal scalp.

This receptor was identified in a human donor with alopecia areata. The sample in question was CD4+ T cells sorted from blood, obtained at week 0. The chain joins TRBV5-4 to TRBJ2-7, with D tentatively TRBD2 (5 bases). The DNA of the CDR3 is TGTGCCAGCAGCTTTAGGGAGATCAACGAGCAGTACTTC. Translating it yields CASSFREINEQYF.